The clone carrying this T cell receptor beta chain was observed a handful of times. Its antigen remains unidentified. Some clones are missing from TCRdb's copy, which holds only in-frame ones; the method was immunoSEQ multiplex PCR. The sample lists roughly 35,000 clones, 92% seen once, with 2.1% in the top ten. These data belong to a study of T cells in localized non-small cell lung cancer. Overall study findings and caveats: Among the tissues sampled, uninvolved adjacent lung had the highest T cell clonality, above tumor. Appearance in adjacent lung was seen for a median approximately 60 of the top 100 tumor clones. Because researchers sequenced only one region of the tumor, heterogeneity is still possible. Greater blood T cell density accompanied longer overall survival.

CDR3 length: 14 amino acids. The V segment lost 5 bases and the J segment 4 bases; nucleotides outside the gene matches: 3. Germline-derived CDR1 and CDR2 are KGHSH and LQKENI. The source was peripheral blood, collected before any cancer treatment. The chain uses TRBV18 and TRBJ1-5, with TRBD1 matching over 9 bases. The receptor comes from a female donor older than 55 with stage I lung adenocarcinoma. The CDR3 sequence is CASSADRGNQPQHF. The CDR3 coding sequence is TGTGCCAGCTCAGCGGACAGGGGAAATCAGCCCCAGCATTTT.